The rows below give T cell receptor beta chains drawn from one sample of a study of shared T cell receptors in the human thymus. The protocol was immunoSEQ multiplex PCR, while the TCRdb copy is restricted to in-frame clones and leaves out a portion. The repertoire holds fewer than 700,000 clones, with 88% as singletons. These data also formed part of another study, on human thymus T cells.

Sequencing input: thymocytes. The receptors were sampled from a boy under three years old with a congenital heart defect. CDR3s include the opening cysteine and the closing phenylalanine or tryptophan. The D gene is left open where the match is weak. The listing skips clone size in some rows; elsewhere it reads once, few, many or a size class.

V,length,J,size,D,DNA,CDR3
TRBV5-8,17,TRBJ2-7,-,TRBD1,TGTGCCAGCAGCGGGGAGGACAGGGCTAAAGAAAACTACGAGCAGTACTTC,CASSGEDRAKENYEQYF
TRBV18,11,TRBJ2-5,-,-,TGTGCCAGCTCATCAGTGGAGACCCAGTACTTC,CASSSVETQYF
TRBV27,15,TRBJ2-7,-,-,TGTGCCAGCAGTTTTTTTCAACATTACTCCTACGAGCAGTACTTC,CASSFFQHYSYEQYF
TRBV27,15,TRBJ1-3,-,-,TGTGCCAGCAGTCGTCAATACAACTCTGGAAACACCATATATTTT,CASSRQYNSGNTIYF
TRBV30,17,TRBJ1-3,-,-,TGTGCCTGGATTAGGGTAGGAGGACTCGGCTCTGGAAACACCATATATTTT,CAWIRVGGLGSGNTIYF
TRBV18,15,TRBJ2-5,-,-,TGTGCCAGCACCCACGCCGGGGGGCGAGAAGAGACCCAGTACTTC,CASTHAGGREETQYF
TRBV11-3,14,TRBJ2-7,-,-,TGTGCCAGCAGCTTAGTAGGCCTCACAGGCGAGCAGTACTTC,CASSLVGLTGEQYF
TRBV27,13,TRBJ2-3,-,-,TGTGCCAGCAGTTTACTAGGCGCAGATACGCAGTATTTT,CASSLLGADTQYF
TRBV15,18,TRBJ1-2,-,TRBD1,TGTGCCACCAGCAGGAGATTTCAGGGGGCACCTGGGAGACTTGGCTACACCTTC,CATSRRFQGAPGRLGYTF
TRBV29-1,18,TRBJ1-1,-,-,TGCAGCGTTGAAGATCGGGAGGTGAAAAAACCCCAGAACACTGAAGCTTTCTTT,CSVEDREVKKPQNTEAFF
TRBV7-2,15,TRBJ2-1,once,TRBD2,TGTGCCAGCAGCTTCACTAGCGGGATATACAATGAGCAGTTCTTC,CASSFTSGIYNEQFF
TRBV6-4,14,TRBJ1-1,once,-,TGTGCCAGCCGTGGCCAGGGTGGTGCTAATGAAGCTTTCTTT,CASRGQGGANEAFF
TRBV4-2,15,TRBJ1-5,-,TRBD1,TGTGCCAGCAGCCACGGGACAGAGAGCCATCAGCCCCAGCATTTT,CASSHGTESHQPQHF
TRBV6-1,14,TRBJ1-5,-,-,TGTGCCAGCAGTGATGGGGCCTACAATCAGCCCCAGCATTTT,CASSDGAYNQPQHF
TRBV11-3,14,TRBJ2-1,-,-,TGTGCCAGCAGCTTAGGGCCATTCTACAATGAGCAGTTCTTC,CASSLGPFYNEQFF
TRBV27,16,TRBJ2-7,-,-,TGTGCCAGCAGTCCCACTCCGAGGGCCCCAAAGGACGAGCAGTACTTC,CASSPTPRAPKDEQYF
TRBV4-3,14,TRBJ2-3,-,-,TGCGCCAGCAGCCCCCAACCCTACACAGATACGCAGTATTTT,CASSPQPYTDTQYF
TRBV6-4,14,TRBJ2-5,-,TRBD1,TGTGCCAGCAGTAGGGGACAGCTTCAAGAGACCCAGTACTTC,CASSRGQLQETQYF
TRBV4-2,16,TRBJ2-1,once,TRBD2,TGTGCCAGCAGCACCCAAGGCAGCGGGAGTTTCAATGAGCAGTTCTTC,CASSTQGSGSFNEQFF
TRBV6-1,20,TRBJ2-7,-,TRBD2,TGTGCCAGCAGTCAAGGGACGGGGACTAGCGGGAGGCTGGTGTACTACGAGCAGTACTTC,CASSQGTGTSGRLVYYEQYF
TRBV5-6,19,TRBJ2-3,-,-,TGTGCCAGCAGCTGCGGACAGGGCCGACTGAATGGGAGGGCAGATACGCAGTATTTT,CASSCGQGRLNGRADTQYF
TRBV9,17,TRBJ1-2,-,-,TGTGCCAGCAGCCAGGGAGACAGGAAGAGTAAGAACTATGGCTACACCTTC,CASSQGDRKSKNYGYTF
TRBV5-4,14,TRBJ1-2,-,TRBD1,TGTGCCAGCAGCTTGCCAGGGGGCGCCTATGGCTACACCTTC,CASSLPGGAYGYTF
TRBV30,13,TRBJ2-3,-,TRBD2,TGTGCCTGGATTAGCGGGAGAGGGGATACGCAGTATTTT,CAWISGRGDTQYF
TRBV6-5,14,TRBJ2-7,-,-,TGTGCCAGCAGTTACAGACAGGGACTCTACGAGCAGTACTTC,CASSYRQGLYEQYF
TRBV10-3,15,TRBJ2-3,-,TRBD2,TGTGCCATCAGTGAGGAGCGGGACGGCACAGATACGCAGTATTTT,CAISEERDGTDTQYF
TRBV4-3,14,TRBJ1-5,-,TRBD1,TGCGCCAGCAGCCCCGACAGGGGGGGACAGCCCCAGCATTTT,CASSPDRGGQPQHF
TRBV15,20,TRBJ2-7,-,TRBD1,TGTGCCACCAGCAGAGATCACGAAATGGACAGGAAACCTGAAACCTACGAGCAGTACTTC,CATSRDHEMDRKPETYEQYF
TRBV20-1,10,TRBJ1-2,-,-,TGCAGTGCTAGAGTACGGGGCTACACCTTC,CSARVRGYTF
TRBV6-4,13,TRBJ1-2,once,TRBD1,TGTGCCAGCAGTGACTCGACAGGGGGCGGCTACACCTTC,CASSDSTGGGYTF
TRBV5-1,20,TRBJ2-7,-,TRBD2,TGCGCCAGCAGCCCAAGAATACTAGCGGGAGGCGACTTAAGGTCCTACGAGCAGTACTTC,CASSPRILAGGDLRSYEQYF
TRBV16,15,TRBJ2-3,-,-,TGTGCCAGCAGCCAATCTCGCGTTAGCACAGATACGCAGTATTTT,CASSQSRVSTDTQYF
TRBV6-1,14,TRBJ2-2,-,-,TGTGCCAGCAGTGCTAACAGTTCCACCGGGGAGCTGTTTTTT,CASSANSSTGELFF
TRBV30,16,TRBJ1-1,few,-,TGTGCCTGGAGTGTAAGACGCCCCAGGGCAGAGACTGAAGCTTTCTTT,CAWSVRRPRAETEAFF
TRBV28,13,TRBJ2-3,-,TRBD2,TGTGCCTGGAGCGGGAGGGCCAATAATACGCAGTATTTT,CAWSGRANNTQYF
TRBV5-1,16,TRBJ2-7,-,-,TGCGCCAGCAGCCCGAGAAAAAGCGGAACCTCCTACGAGCAGTACTTC,CASSPRKSGTSYEQYF
TRBV25-1,10,TRBJ2-1,few,-,TGTGCCAGCAGGGGAGTCGAGCAGTTCTTC,CASRGVEQFF